These T cell receptor beta chains were read from a single sample in a study of shared clonotypes between healthy human individuals. Profiled with immunoSEQ multiplex PCR; TCRdb holds only in-frame clones, not every one. The sample shows more than 550,000 clones, just over 90% of them seen only once. Sequenced input: naive CD8+ T cells sorted from blood. The receptors were sampled from a man between 25 and 39 years old in good health. Both conserved end residues are part of each CDR3. D genes are given only for firm matches. The size entry is marked missing in some rows and otherwise reads once, few, many or a size class.

TRBV10-3	once	TRBD2	TRBJ2-7	TGTGCCATCATGGGACTAGCGGGAGATAGGTCCTACGAGCAGTACTTC	CAIMGLAGDRSYEQYF
TRBV6-4	NA	NA	TRBJ1-5	TGTGCCAGCAGTATGAATAGCAATCAGCCCCAGCATTTT	CASSMNSNQPQHF
TRBV27	NA	NA	TRBJ1-2	TGTGCCAGCAGTTTATCGGAGATAGGTCCGATGTATGGCTACACCTTC	CASSLSEIGPMYGYTF
TRBV2	NA	TRBD2	TRBJ2-5	TGTGCCAGCAGTGAGATGGCGGGAGGGCCCGGGGAGACCCAGTACTTC	CASSEMAGGPGETQYF
TRBV7-9	once	TRBD2	TRBJ2-1	TGTGCCAGCGGAACTAGCGAAAGCGGTGAGCAGTTCTTC	CASGTSESGEQFF
TRBV4-3	NA	NA	TRBJ1-2	TGCGCCAGCAGCCAAGACCCAGGGTTGGGGTATGGCTACACCTTC	CASSQDPGLGYGYTF
TRBV12-5	NA	NA	TRBJ1-1	TGTGCTAGTGGACCTGACAGCCATGAAGCTTTCTTT	CASGPDSHEAFF
TRBV27	NA	NA	TRBJ1-1	TGTGCCAGCAGGACCGACGGACAGTTGAACACTGAAGCTTTCTTT	CASRTDGQLNTEAFF
TRBV5-4	NA	TRBD2	TRBJ2-7	TGTGCCAGCAGCCCCAAGGAGGTAGCGGGAACCTACGAGCAGTACTTC	CASSPKEVAGTYEQYF
TRBV9	NA	TRBD2	TRBJ2-3	TGTGCCAGCAGCGTAGGACTAGCGGGATCGGATACGCAGTATTTT	CASSVGLAGSDTQYF
TRBV27	many	NA	TRBJ2-7	TGTGCCAGCAGTTTCCCGGGGAAAGGGCAGTACTTC	CASSFPGKGQYF